The rows below give T cell receptor beta chains drawn from one sample of a study of T cells in narcolepsy. Data came from immunoSEQ multiplex PCR; TCRdb stores just in-frame clones and leaves some out. Altogether just under 35,000 clones are present, approximately 80% being singletons, with the ten largest covering approximately 1.1%. The specimen was memory (CD45RA-) CD4+ T cells from blood. The receptor source for this set is a human donor in good health. The CDR3 runs from the conserved cysteine through the conserved F or W. Fields, in order: J gene, clone size, D gene, V gene, CDR3 protein, CDR3 DNA. D genes are given only for firm matches. Only part of the rows carry a size: once, few, many, or a class if the clone is expanded.

>TRBJ2-7|NA|TRBD1|TRBV5-1
CASSSTGAIRYEQYF
TGCGCCAGCAGCTCGACAGGGGCGATTCGCTACGAGCAGTACTTC
>TRBJ2-1|once|TRBD1|TRBV30
CAWSGDRGLFSEQFF
TGTGCCTGGAGTGGGGACAGGGGGCTGTTTAGTGAGCAGTTCTTC
>TRBJ1-4|NA|NA|TRBV28
CASRSANEKLFF
TGTGCCAGCAGGTCTGCTAATGAAAAACTGTTTTTT
>TRBJ2-7|NA|NA|TRBV11-1
CASSLKQEAREQYF
TGTGCCAGCAGCTTAAAACAGGAGGCAAGGGAGCAGTACTTC
>TRBJ1-2|NA|NA|TRBV2
CASSDGVDYGYTF
TGTGCCAGCAGCGATGGAGTTGACTATGGCTACACCTTC
>TRBJ1-2|NA|NA|TRBV7-9
CASRQGTHDGWGYTF
TGTGCCAGCAGGCAAGGGACACACGACGGCTGGGGCTACACCTTC
>TRBJ1-1|NA|NA|TRBV4-3
CASRRDTHTEAFF
TGCGCCAGCCGGAGAGACACCCACACTGAAGCTTTCTTT
>TRBJ1-1|few|TRBD1|TRBV5-1
CASRRDSGTEAFF
TGCGCCAGCAGACGGGACAGTGGGACTGAAGCTTTCTTT
>TRBJ1-2|NA|NA|TRBV9
CASSVESGLYGYTF
TGTGCCAGCAGCGTTGAATCAGGGTTATATGGCTACACCTTC
>TRBJ2-2|NA|NA|TRBV18
CASSLRFDGELFF
TGTGCCAGCTCACTGAGATTTGACGGGGAGCTGTTTTTT
>TRBJ2-1|NA|TRBD2|TRBV15
CATSREIEGTRWQQFF
TGTGCCACCAGCAGAGAGATCGAGGGGACTAGGTGGCAGCAGTTCTTC
>TRBJ2-3|NA|NA|TRBV4-3
CASSQVGAASTDTQYF
TGCGCCAGCAGCCAAGTAGGAGCGGCTAGCACAGATACGCAGTATTTT
>TRBJ1-2|NA|NA|TRBV27
CASSFWGAYGYTF
TGTGCCAGCAGTTTTTGGGGTGCCTATGGCTACACCTTC
>TRBJ1-5|once|NA|TRBV7-2
CASSALGVNQPQHF
TGTGCCAGCAGCGCCCTGGGGGTTAATCAGCCCCAGCATTTT
>TRBJ1-2|NA|NA|TRBV10-3
CAISAAGQAGGYTF
TGTGCCATCAGTGCGGCAGGGCAGGCGGGGGGCTACACCTTC
>TRBJ2-1|NA|NA|TRBV5-1
CASTDSGEQFF
TGCGCCAGCACCGACAGTGGCGAGCAGTTCTTC
>TRBJ1-6|NA|NA|TRBV7-2
CASSPGFVNSPLHF
TGTGCCAGCAGCCCAGGGTTCGTTAATTCACCCCTCCACTTT
>TRBJ2-3|NA|NA|TRBV6-1
CASSNDGGDTQYF
TGTGCCAGCAGTAACGACGGGGGCGATACGCAGTATTTT
>TRBJ1-4|once|TRBD1|TRBV7-2
CASSLGQGHNEKLFF
TGTGCCAGCAGCCTAGGACAGGGACATAATGAAAAACTGTTTTTT
>TRBJ2-2|NA|NA|TRBV5-4
CASSRYREAGELFF
TGTGCCAGCAGCAGATACAGGGAGGCCGGGGAGCTGTTTTTT
>TRBJ2-1|NA|TRBD1|TRBV30
CAWEPGQYSYNEQFF
TGTGCCTGGGAACCGGGACAGTACTCCTACAATGAGCAGTTCTTC
>TRBJ2-3|NA|NA|TRBV2
CASSYTANTDTQYF
TGTGCCAGCAGTTACACAGCGAACACAGATACGCAGTATTTT
>TRBJ2-7|NA|NA|TRBV27
CASSFQGGIGYEQYF
TGTGCCAGCAGTTTCCAAGGGGGTATTGGGTACGAGCAGTACTTC
>TRBJ1-1|NA|NA|TRBV6-1
CASSESLQTPAFF
TGTGCCAGCAGTGAATCCCTTCAGACACCGGCTTTCTTT
>TRBJ2-7|NA|NA|TRBV6-1
CASSAGGSVYEQYF
TGTGCCAGCAGCGCAGGCGGTTCTGTCTACGAGCAGTACTTC